The text below deals with one TCR beta chain. These data are taken from a study of blood T cell repertoires in COVID-19. Overall study context: The analysed material was cDNA or gDNA that came from T cells, B-cell-depleted T cells, or PBMCs.

The assay was immunoSEQ multiplex PCR, and TCRdb's table has in-frame clones only and misses some. The sample has more than 300,000 clones, over 90% seen once. Germline V CDR1 and CDR2: MNHEY, SMNVEV (reference sequence). Trimming took 4 bases from V and 7 from J, leaving 20 bases between them. The CDR3 extends over 17 amino acids. The chain carries TRBV27 and TRBJ1-6; D is ambiguous. This sequence was found in a woman aged 25 to 39 who had been exposed to COVID-19. Sequencing was carried out using PBMCs or T cells enriched from blood (not recorded which). CDR3 DNA sequence: TGTGCCAGCAGTTCCGAATGGCTTTCCTGGCGGAATTCACCCCTCCACTTT. Its translation: CASSSEWLSWRNSPLHF.